This TCR beta chain was recovered during a study of early T cells in non-severe SARS-CoV-2 infection. Trimming took 2 bases from V and 5 from J, leaving 15 bases between them. This CDR3 spans 16 amino acids. The germline V gene encodes CDR1 SEHNR and CDR2 FQNEAQ (reference sequence). This clonotype was detected ten times or more. Each CDR3 protein gets one entry after TCRdb re-called the 5' RACE reads with MiXCR. Here the sample spans 60,000 to 75,000 distinct CDR3 sequences, over 9.5% being singletons. The sequenced sample was whole blood, obtained at baseline. This rearrangement joins TRBV7-9 to TRBJ2-2, with a weak D call TRBD1 (6 bases). The origin of this receptor is an adult who was a healthcare worker with PCR-confirmed SARS-CoV-2 infection or an uninfected control (not recorded which). Written as DNA, the CDR3 is TGTGCCAGCAGCTTACCTGACGGACAGATTACCGGGGAGCTGTTTTTT. Protein: CASSLPDGQITGELFF.